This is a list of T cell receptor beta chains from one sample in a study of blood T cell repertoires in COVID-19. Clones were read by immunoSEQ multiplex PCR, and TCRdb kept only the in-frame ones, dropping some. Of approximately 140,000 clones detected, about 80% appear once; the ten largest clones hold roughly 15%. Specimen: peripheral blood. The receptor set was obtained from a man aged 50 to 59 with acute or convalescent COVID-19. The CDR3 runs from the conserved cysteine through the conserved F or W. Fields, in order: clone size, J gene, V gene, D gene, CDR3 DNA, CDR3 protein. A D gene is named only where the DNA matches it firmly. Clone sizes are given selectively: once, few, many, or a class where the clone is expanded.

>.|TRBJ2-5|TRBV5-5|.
TGTGCCAGCAGCCCCATGGACAGTCAAGAGACCCAGTACTTC
CASSPMDSQETQYF
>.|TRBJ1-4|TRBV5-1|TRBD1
TGCGCCAGCAGCCTCGGGACAGGGGGCTTGGTGACTAATGAAAAACTGTTTTTT
CASSLGTGGLVTNEKLFF
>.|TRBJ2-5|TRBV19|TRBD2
TGTGCCAGTAGTCGAGGGACTAGCGGGGTGGGCTCGGAGACCCAGTACTTC
CASSRGTSGVGSETQYF
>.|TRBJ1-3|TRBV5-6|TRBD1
TGTGCCAGCAGCTTGGAGGACAGGGTTCGAGGAAACACCATATATTTT
CASSLEDRVRGNTIYF
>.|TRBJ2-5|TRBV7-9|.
TGTGCCAGCAGCGTCGGGACAAGTCAAGAGACCCAGTACTTC
CASSVGTSQETQYF
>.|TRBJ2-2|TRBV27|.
TGTGCCAGCAGTTTACTCCATTCCAACTCGAACACCGGGGAGCTGTTTTTT
CASSLLHSNSNTGELFF
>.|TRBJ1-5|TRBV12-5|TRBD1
TGTGCTAGTGGTCTCGGACAGGGGGATTATAGCAATCAGCCCCAGCATTTT
CASGLGQGDYSNQPQHF
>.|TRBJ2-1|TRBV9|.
TGTGCCAGCAGCGTAGAGGCAGGGAGGGGGTTGGGCTCCTACAATGAGCAGTTCTTC
CASSVEAGRGLGSYNEQFF
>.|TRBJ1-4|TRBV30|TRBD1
TGTGCCTGGAGTGTACGATGGGGGACAGGGAGGGAAAAACTGTTTTTT
CAWSVRWGTGREKLFF
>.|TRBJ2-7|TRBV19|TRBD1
TGTGCCAGTAGTCCTTCGGGACAGGGGAGGTTGGCCTACGAGCAGTACTTC
CASSPSGQGRLAYEQYF
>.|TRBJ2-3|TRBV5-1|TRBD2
TGCGCCAGCAGCCCCGGGACTAGCCTTGCAGATACGCAGTATTTT
CASSPGTSLADTQYF
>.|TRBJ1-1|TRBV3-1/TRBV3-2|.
TGTGCCAGCAGCCAAGATACGGCCAGGTTTAACACTGAAGCTTTCTTT
CASSQDTARFNTEAFF
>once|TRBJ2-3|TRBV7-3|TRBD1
TGTGCCAGCAGCCTAGACAGGGGGAGGACAGATACGCAGTATTTT
CASSLDRGRTDTQYF
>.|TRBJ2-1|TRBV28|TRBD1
TGTGCCAGTAATTTTAATTGGGACAGTAACGTGCAGGGTGAGCAGTTCTTC
CASNFNWDSNVQGEQFF
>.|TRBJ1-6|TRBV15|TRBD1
TGTGCCACCAGCAGAGCTCAGGGGGCAAATTCACCCCTCCACTTT
CATSRAQGANSPLHF
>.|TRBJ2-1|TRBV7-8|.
TGTGCCAGCAGCTTAGCGCAACAGGGAAAGCAGTTCTTC
CASSLAQQGKQFF
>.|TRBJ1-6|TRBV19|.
TGTGCCAGTAGTCCCCGTCAGGGCTTCTATAATTCACCCCTCCACTTT
CASSPRQGFYNSPLHF
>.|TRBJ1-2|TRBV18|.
TGTGCCAGCTCACCAGGACATGGCGTCGAATATGGCTACACCTTC
CASSPGHGVEYGYTF
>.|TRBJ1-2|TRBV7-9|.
TGTGCCAGCAGCACTCCGAGGGGAGGGGGGAACTATGGCTACACCTTC
CASSTPRGGGNYGYTF
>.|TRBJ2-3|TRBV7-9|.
TGTGCCAGCAGCTTATCTGCGGAAACTAGCACAGATACGCAGTATTTT
CASSLSAETSTDTQYF
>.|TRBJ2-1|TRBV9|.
TGTGCCAGCAGCGCCCGGGGAGATCCTGGCAATGAGCAGTTCTTC
CASSARGDPGNEQFF
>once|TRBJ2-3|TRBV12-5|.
TGTGCTAGTGGTTTGGTTCCACTAGGGGGGGGGCGAGATACGCAGTATTTT
CASGLVPLGGGRDTQYF
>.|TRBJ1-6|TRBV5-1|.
TGCGCCAGCAGACCAGGATATAATTCACCCCTCCACTTT
CASRPGYNSPLHF